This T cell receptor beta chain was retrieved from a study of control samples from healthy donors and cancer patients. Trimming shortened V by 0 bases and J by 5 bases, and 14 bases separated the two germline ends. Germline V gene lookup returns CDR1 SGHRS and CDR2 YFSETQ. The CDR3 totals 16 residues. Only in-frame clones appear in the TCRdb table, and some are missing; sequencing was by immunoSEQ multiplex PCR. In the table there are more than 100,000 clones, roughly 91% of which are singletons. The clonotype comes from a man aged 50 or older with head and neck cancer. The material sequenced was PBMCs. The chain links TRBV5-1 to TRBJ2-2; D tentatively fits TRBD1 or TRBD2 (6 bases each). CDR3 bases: TGCGCCAGCAGCTTGGCCGAAGGGGGGCTGACCGGGGAGCTGTTTTTT. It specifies CASSLAEGGLTGELFF.